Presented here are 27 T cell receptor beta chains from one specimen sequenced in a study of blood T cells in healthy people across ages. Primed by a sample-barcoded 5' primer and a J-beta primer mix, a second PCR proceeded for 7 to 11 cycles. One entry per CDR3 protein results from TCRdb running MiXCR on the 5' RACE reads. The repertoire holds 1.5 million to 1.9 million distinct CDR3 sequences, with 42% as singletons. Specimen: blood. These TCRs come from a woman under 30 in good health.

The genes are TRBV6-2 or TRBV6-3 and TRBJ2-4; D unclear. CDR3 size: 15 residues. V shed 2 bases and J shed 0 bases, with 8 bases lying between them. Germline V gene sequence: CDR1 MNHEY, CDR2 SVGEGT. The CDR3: CASSYDPLAKNIQYF. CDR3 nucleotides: TGTGCCAGCAGTTACGATCCTCTAGCCAAAAACATTCAGTACTTC.

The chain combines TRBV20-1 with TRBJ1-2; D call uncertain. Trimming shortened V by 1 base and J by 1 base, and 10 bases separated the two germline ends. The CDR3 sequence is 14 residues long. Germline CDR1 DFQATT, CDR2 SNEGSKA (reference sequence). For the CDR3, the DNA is TGCAGTGCTAGAGTGCTGGGAATTAACTATGGCTACACCTTC. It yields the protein CSARVLGINYGYTF.

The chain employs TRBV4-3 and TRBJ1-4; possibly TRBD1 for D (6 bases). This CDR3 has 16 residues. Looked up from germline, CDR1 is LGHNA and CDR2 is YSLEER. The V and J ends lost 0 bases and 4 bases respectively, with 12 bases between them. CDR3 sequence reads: CASSQDAQGGNEKLFF. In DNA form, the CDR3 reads TGCGCCAGCAGCCAAGATGCCCAAGGGGGTAATGAAAAACTGTTTTTT.

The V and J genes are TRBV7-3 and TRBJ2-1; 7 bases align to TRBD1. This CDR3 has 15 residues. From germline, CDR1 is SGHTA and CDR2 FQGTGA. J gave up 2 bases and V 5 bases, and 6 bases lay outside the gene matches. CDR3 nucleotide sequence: TGTGCCAGCAGCCAACACACAGGGGCCTACAATGAGCAGTTCTTC. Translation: CASSQHTGAYNEQFF.

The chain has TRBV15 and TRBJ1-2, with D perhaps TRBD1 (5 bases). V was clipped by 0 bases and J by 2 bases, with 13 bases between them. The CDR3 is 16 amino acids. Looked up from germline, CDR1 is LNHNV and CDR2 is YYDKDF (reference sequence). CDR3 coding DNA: TGTGCCACCAGCAGAGATTCTTCTCGGGGCAACTATGGCTACACCTTC. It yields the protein CATSRDSSRGNYGYTF.

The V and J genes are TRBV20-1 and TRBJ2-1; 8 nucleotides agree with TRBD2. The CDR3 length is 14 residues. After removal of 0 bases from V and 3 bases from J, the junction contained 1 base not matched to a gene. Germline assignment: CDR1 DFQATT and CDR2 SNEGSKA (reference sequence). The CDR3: CSARDAGGYNEQFF. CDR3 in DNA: TGCAGTGCTAGAGATGCGGGAGGCTACAATGAGCAGTTCTTC.

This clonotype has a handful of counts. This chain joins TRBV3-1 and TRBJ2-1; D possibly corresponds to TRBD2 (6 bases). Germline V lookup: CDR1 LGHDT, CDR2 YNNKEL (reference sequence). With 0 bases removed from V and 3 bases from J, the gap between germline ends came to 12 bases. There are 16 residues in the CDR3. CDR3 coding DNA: TGTGCCAGCAGCCAAGAGGATAGCGGAAACTACAATGAGCAGTTCTTC. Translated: CASSQEDSGNYNEQFF.

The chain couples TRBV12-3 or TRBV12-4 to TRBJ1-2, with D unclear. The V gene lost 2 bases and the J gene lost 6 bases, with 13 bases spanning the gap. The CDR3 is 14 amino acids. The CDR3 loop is CASSLYQTEDGYTF. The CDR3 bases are TGTGCCAGCAGTTTATACCAGACCGAGGATGGCTACACCTTC.

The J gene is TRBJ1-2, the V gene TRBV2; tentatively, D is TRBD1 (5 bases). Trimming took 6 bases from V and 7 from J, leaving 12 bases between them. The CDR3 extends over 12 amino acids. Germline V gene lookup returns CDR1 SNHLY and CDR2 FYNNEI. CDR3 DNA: TGTGCCAGCAGGGGGGAGACAAGTGGCTACACCTTC. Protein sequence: CASRGETSGYTF.

The CDR3 sequence: CASSLGLTSGINEQYF. As DNA, the CDR3 is TGCGCCAGCAGCTTGGGACTGACTAGCGGGATCAATGAGCAGTACTTC. V and J are TRBV5-1 and TRBJ2-7; 11 bases agree with TRBD2. Germline V gives CDR1 SGHRS, CDR2 YFSETQ. J lost 7 bases, V lost 0 bases, and 9 bases had no gene match. There are 16 residues in the CDR3.

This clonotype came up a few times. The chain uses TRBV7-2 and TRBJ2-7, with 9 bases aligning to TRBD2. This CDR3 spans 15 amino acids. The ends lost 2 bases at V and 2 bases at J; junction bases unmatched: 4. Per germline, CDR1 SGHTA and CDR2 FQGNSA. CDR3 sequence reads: CASSLQREVAYEQYF. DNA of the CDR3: TGTGCCAGCAGCTTACAGCGGGAGGTTGCCTACGAGCAGTACTTC.

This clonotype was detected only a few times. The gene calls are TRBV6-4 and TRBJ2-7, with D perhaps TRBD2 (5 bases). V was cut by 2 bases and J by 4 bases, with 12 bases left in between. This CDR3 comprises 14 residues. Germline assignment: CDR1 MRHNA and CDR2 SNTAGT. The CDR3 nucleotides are TGTGCCAGCAGTGACGGGTCTAGGGAGTACGAGCAGTACTTC. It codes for CASSDGSREYEQYF.

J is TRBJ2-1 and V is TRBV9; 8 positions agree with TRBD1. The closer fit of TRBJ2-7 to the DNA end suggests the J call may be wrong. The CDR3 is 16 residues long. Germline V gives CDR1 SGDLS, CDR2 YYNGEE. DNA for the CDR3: TGTGCCAGCAGCTATGGAGACAGGGGTTCCTACAATGAGCAGTACTTC. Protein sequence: CASSYGDRGSYNEQYF.

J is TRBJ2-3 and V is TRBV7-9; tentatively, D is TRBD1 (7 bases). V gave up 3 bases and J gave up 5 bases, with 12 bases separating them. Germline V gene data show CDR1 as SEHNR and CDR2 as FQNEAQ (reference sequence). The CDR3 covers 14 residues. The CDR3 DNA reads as TGTGCCAGCAGCTTCGGACAGGAGGGAGATACGCAGTATTTT. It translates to CASSFGQEGDTQYF.

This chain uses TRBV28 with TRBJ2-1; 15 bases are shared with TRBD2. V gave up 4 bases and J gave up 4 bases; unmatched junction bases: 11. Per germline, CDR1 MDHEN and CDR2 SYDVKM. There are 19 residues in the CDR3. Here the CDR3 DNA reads TGTGCCAGCAGTTCCACGGGACTAGCGGGAGGACTGAGGTACAATGAGCAGTTCTTC. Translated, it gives CASSSTGLAGGLRYNEQFF.

CDR3 sequence (DNA): TGCAGCGTTGAAGATCTTGTCCAGGGAACTAACTATGGCTACACCTTC. Amino acids: CSVEDLVQGTNYGYTF. The chain joins TRBV29-1 to TRBJ1-2; a possible D gene is TRBD1 (5 bases). CDR1 and CDR2 from the germline V gene are SQVTM and ANQGSEA. Trimming took off 0 bases at V and 0 bases at J, with 14 bases between the two ends. CDR3 length: 16 amino acids. Variable domain in full (rest from reference TRBV29-1 and TRBJ1-2): SAVISQKPSRDICQRGTSLTIQCQVDSQVTMMFWYRQQPGQSLTLIATANQGSEATYESGFVIDKFPISRPNLTFSTLTVSNMSPEDSSIYLCSVEDLVQGTNYGYTFGSGTRLTVV.

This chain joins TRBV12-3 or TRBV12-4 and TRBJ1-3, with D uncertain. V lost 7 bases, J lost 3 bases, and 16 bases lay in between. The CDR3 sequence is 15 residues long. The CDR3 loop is CASTLMGDFGNTIYF. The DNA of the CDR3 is TGTGCCAGCACTTTGATGGGAGACTTTGGAAACACCATATATTTT.

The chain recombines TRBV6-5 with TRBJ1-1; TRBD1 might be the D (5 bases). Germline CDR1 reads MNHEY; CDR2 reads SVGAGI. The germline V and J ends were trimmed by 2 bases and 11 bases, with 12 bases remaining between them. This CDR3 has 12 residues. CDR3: CASSYGQGKAFF. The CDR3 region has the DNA TGTGCCAGCAGTTACGGGCAGGGAAAGGCTTTCTTT.

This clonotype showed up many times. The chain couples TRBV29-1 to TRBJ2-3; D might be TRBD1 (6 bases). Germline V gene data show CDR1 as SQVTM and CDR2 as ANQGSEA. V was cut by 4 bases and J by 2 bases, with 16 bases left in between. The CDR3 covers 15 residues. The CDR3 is CSVAPGWGHTDTQYF. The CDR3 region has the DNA TGCAGCGTTGCCCCAGGCTGGGGGCACACAGATACGCAGTATTTT.

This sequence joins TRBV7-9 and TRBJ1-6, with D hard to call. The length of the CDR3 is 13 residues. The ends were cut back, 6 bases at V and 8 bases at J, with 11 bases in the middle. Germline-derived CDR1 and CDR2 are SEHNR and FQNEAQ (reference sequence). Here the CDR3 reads CASRGFVDSPLHF. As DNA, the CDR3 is TGTGCCAGCAGGGGTTTCGTTGATTCACCCCTCCACTTT.

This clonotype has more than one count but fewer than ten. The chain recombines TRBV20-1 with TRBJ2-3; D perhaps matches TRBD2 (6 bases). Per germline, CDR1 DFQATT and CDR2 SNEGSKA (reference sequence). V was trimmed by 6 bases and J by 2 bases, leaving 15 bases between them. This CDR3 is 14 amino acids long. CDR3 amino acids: CSARDREFTDTQYF. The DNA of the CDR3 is TGCAGTGCCAGGGACCGGGAGTTCACAGATACGCAGTATTTT.

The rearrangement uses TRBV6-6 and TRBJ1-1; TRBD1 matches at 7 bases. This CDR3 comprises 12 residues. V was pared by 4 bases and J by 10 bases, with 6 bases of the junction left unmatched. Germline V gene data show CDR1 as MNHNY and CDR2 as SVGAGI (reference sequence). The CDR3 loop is CASSSGTVLAFF. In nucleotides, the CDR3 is TGTGCCAGCAGTTCCGGGACAGTATTAGCTTTCTTT.

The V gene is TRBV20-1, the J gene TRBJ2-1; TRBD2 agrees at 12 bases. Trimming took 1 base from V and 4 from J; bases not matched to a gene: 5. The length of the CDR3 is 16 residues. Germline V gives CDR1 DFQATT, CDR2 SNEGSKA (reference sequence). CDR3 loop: CSARVLAGGSYNEQFF. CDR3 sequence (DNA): TGCAGTGCTAGAGTACTAGCGGGGGGTTCTTACAATGAGCAGTTCTTC.

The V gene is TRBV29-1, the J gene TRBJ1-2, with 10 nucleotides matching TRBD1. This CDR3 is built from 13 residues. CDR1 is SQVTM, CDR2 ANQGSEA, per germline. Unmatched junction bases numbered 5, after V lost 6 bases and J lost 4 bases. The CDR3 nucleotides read TGCAGCGTACGCCGGGACAGGGGCTATGGCTACACCTTC. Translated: CSVRRDRGYGYTF. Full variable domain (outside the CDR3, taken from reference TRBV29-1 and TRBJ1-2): SAVISQKPSRDICQRGTSLTIQCQVDSQVTMMFWYRQQPGQSLTLIATANQGSEATYESGFVIDKFPISRPNLTFSTLTVSNMSPEDSSIYLCSVRRDRGYGYTFGSGTRLTVV.

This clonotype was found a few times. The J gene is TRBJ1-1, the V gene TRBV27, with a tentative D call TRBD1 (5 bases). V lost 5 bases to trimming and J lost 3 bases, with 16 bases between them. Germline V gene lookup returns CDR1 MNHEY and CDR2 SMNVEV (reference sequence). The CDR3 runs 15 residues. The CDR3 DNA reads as TGTGCCAGCAGTATCCTCCCAGGGTCGCACACTGAAGCTTTCTTT. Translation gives CASSILPGSHTEAFF.

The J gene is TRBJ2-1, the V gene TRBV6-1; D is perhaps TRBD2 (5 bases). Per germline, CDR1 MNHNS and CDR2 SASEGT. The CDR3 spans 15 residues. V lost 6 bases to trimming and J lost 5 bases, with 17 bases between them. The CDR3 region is CASRTGFKSHNEQFF. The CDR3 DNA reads TGTGCCAGCAGGACGGGATTTAAGTCCCACAATGAGCAGTTCTTC.

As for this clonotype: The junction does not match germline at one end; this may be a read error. CDR3 in amino acids: CASSELPGAGTSGGTYEQYF. CDR3 nucleotides: TGCGCCAGCAGTGAGTTGCCGGGAGCCGGGACTAGCGGGGGGACCTACGAGCAGTACTTT. V and J are TRBV10-1 and TRBJ2-7, with 15 bases matching TRBD2. Germline CDR1 reads WNHNN; CDR2 reads SYGVQD (reference sequence). The CDR3 length is 20 residues.